This passage covers 11 T cell receptor beta chains from one sample sequenced in a study of T cells in Graves' hyperthyroidism and ophthalmopathy. Researchers took RNA transcripts and amplified the TCR beta CDR3 regions from them. With the HTBI primer set, the TCR CDR3 went through a first round of RT-PCR. A single record per CDR3 protein comes from TCRdb applying MiXCR to the multiplex PCR reads. The top ten hold around 7.8% of the sample, which has a few hundred thousand distinct CDR3 sequences, around a sixth seen once. The sample taken for sequencing was blood. The receptors come from a woman in her 30s with Graves' hyperthyroidism.

The table lists this clonotype with a few counts. J is TRBJ2-2 and V is TRBV12-3 or TRBV12-4; D may correspond to TRBD1 or TRBD2 (6 bases each). This CDR3 is 15 amino acids long. Trimming shortened V by 4 bases and J by 2 bases, and 11 bases separated the two germline ends. CDR3 protein: CASSWVGGNTGELFF. In nucleotides, the CDR3 is TGTGCCAGCAGTTGGGTCGGGGGCAACACCGGGGAGCTGTTTTTT.

The sample holds many counts of this clonotype. The V and J genes are TRBV28 and TRBJ2-7; 8 nucleotides align to TRBD2. This CDR3 region has 15 residues. J gave up 2 bases and V 3 bases, and 6 bases lay outside the gene matches. Germline V gives CDR1 MDHEN, CDR2 SYDVKM. The CDR3 nucleotides are TGTGCCAGCAGTTTTCTTAGCGGGAACACCTACGAGCAGTACTTC. Its protein is CASSFLSGNTYEQYF.

This clonotype appeared many times. The V call is TRBV7-2, the J call TRBJ2-3; 15 bases agree with TRBD2. This CDR3 contains 17 residues. Germline loops: CDR1 SGHTA, CDR2 FQGNSA. The trim removed 5 bases at V and 6 bases at J, leaving 9 bases unmatched. CDR3: CASSPGLAGGPSDTQYF. The DNA of the CDR3 is TGTGCCAGCAGCCCAGGACTAGCGGGAGGGCCTTCGGATACGCAGTATTTT.

This clonotype was counted only a few times. V and J are TRBV27 and TRBJ1-1; 7 bases agree with TRBD1. The CDR3 contains 15 residues. The V gene's germline CDR1 is MNHEY and CDR2 SMNVEV (reference sequence). Germline trimming cut 6 bases from V and 0 bases from J; bases unmatched to any gene: 7. DNA of the CDR3: TGTGCCAGCAGACGGATCGACAGGGTGAACACTGAAGCTTTCTTT. Its translation: CASRRIDRVNTEAFF.

The sample holds many counts of this clonotype. The V and J genes are TRBV20-1 and TRBJ2-5, with TRBD2 identical over 7 bases. Trimming took 8 bases from V and 4 from J; bases not matched to a gene: 10. Germline assignment: CDR1 DFQATT and CDR2 SNEGSKA (reference sequence). This CDR3 has 13 residues. Here the CDR3 DNA reads TGCAGTACCTTGGGAGGGTTAAGAGAGACCCAGTACTTC. Protein: CSTLGGLRETQYF.

This clonotype was counted ten times or more. The chain is built from TRBV20-1 and TRBJ2-7; a weak D match, TRBD2 (6 bases). Deletions cut 5 bases from V and 0 bases from J, with 11 bases between. Germline V CDR1 and CDR2: DFQATT, SNEGSKA (reference sequence). The CDR3 extends over 13 amino acids. The CDR3: CSALAESSYEQYF. For the CDR3, the DNA is TGCAGTGCTTTAGCGGAAAGCTCCTACGAGCAGTACTTC.

In this sample, this clonotype turned up many times. The chain links TRBV12-3 or TRBV12-4 to TRBJ1-5; possible D gene TRBD1, 5 bases. The length of the CDR3 is 15 residues. Trimming cost V 2 bases and J 2 bases, with 10 bases left between them. CDR3 amino acids: CASSLRGSGNQPQHF. The CDR3 region has the DNA TGTGCCAGCAGTTTAAGGGGTAGTGGCAATCAGCCCCAGCATTTT.

This clonotype was seen more than once but under ten times. V usage is TRBV2 and J usage is TRBJ2-2; D might be TRBD2 (5 bases). Germline lookup yields CDR1 SNHLY and CDR2 FYNNEI. The V end lost 3 bases, the J end lost 5 bases, and 7 bases lay between the germline ends. CDR3 length equals 13 residues. The CDR3 DNA reads as TGTGCCAGCAGTGATTCGGGGACCGGGGAGCTGTTTTTT. Its protein is CASSDSGTGELFF.

This clonotype was seen ten or more times. The J gene is TRBJ1-2, the V gene TRBV10-1, with 9 bases identical to TRBD1. CDR1 is WNHNN and CDR2 is SYGVQD in the germline V gene (reference sequence). V gave up 5 bases and J gave up 7 bases; unmatched junction bases: 5. The CDR3 totals 13 residues. CDR3 sequence reads: CASSRDRDGGYTF. The CDR3 region has the DNA TGCGCCAGCAGTCGGGACAGGGACGGTGGCTACACCTTC.

This clonotype was observed at least ten times. The chain carries TRBV20-1 and TRBJ2-3; D may be TRBD2 (6 bases). CDR3 size: 17 residues. Germline lookup yields CDR1 DFQATT and CDR2 SNEGSKA (reference sequence). Trimming left V 0 bases short and J 6 bases short, with 22 bases between. The CDR3, as DNA: TGCAGTGCTAGAGATCACCTGCTGGCGGGAAAGCTTGATACGCAGTATTTT. It codes for CSARDHLLAGKLDTQYF.

The rearrangement joins TRBV10-3 to TRBJ1-2, with D possibly TRBD1 on 6 matching bases. CDR3 length: 12 amino acids. Looked up from germline, CDR1 is ENHRY and CDR2 is SYGVKD. Trimming stripped 5 bases from V and 8 bases from J, with 12 bases between. The CDR3 region is CAISPVGHGYTF. The DNA for the CDR3 is TGTGCCATCAGTCCCGTGGGACACGGCTACACCTTC.